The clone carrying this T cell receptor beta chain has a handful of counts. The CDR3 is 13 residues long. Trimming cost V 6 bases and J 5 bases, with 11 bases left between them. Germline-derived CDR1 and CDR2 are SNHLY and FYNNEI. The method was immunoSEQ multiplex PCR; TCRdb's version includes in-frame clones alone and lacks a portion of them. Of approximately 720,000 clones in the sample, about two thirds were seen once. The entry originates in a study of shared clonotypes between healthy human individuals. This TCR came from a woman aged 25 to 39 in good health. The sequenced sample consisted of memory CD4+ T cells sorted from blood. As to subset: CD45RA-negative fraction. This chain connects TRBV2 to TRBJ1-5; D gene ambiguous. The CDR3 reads CASRTQRDQPQHF. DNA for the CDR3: TGTGCCAGCAGAACTCAGCGGGATCAGCCCCAGCATTTT.